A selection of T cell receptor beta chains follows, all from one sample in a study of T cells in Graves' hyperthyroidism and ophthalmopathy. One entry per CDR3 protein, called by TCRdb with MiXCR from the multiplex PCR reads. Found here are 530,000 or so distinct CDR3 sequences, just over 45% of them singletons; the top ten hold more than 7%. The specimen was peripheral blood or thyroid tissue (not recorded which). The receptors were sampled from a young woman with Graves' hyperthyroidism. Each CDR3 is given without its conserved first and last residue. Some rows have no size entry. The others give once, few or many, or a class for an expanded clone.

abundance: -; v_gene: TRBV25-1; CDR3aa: ASSHTGGAAKNIQY
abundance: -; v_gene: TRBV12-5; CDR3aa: ASGSPVSVTQY
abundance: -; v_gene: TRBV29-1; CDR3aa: SVRRTGVGDGYT
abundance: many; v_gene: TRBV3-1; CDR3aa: ASSQRTLEETQY
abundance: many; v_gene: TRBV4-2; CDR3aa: ASSHGGGSYEQY
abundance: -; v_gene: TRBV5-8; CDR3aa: VSSPPGGVTNEKLF
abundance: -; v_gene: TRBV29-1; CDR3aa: SSYVGIGTEAF
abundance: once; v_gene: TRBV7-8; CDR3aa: ASSPGLAGAYTGNTIY
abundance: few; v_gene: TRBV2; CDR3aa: ASSKVRNQPQH
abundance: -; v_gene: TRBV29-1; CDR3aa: SARHAFANTGELF
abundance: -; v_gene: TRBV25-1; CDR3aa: ASSEVGPGGYT
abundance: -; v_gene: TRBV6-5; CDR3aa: ASSLNRASGLSYEQY
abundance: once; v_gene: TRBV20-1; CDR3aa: SAREGQALGETQY
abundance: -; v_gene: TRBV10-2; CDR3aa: ASSESDIYGYT
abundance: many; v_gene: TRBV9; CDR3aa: ASSVEGQGGEKLF
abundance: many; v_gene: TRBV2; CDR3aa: ASSVTELNEKLF
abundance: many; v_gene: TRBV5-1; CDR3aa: ASSPSTAPGNTIY
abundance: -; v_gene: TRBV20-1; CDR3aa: SARPTRGPQH
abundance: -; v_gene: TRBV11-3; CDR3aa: ASSTDGSGANVLT
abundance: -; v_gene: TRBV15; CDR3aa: ATSGPGLAGTETQY
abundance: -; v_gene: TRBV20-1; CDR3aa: SAVETKGYNEQF
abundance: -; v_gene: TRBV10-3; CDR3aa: AISAGQGATNEKLF
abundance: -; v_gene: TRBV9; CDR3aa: ASSDAVAPNEQF
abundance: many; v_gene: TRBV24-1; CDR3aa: ATSDLRLAGVPRTGELF
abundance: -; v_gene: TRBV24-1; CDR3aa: ATSVGLAYEQY
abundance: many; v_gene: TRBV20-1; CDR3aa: SQQGNANEQY
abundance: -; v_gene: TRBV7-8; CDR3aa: ASSLGGQGKENIQY
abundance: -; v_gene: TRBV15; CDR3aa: ATSGGPGGGQPQH
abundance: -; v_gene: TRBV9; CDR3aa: ASSVAGDQPQH
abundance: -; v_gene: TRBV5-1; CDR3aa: ASSRQGADGYT
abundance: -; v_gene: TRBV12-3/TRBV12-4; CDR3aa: ASSPMGGNNSPLH
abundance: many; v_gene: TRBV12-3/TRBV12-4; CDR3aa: ASSLHGSGEKLF
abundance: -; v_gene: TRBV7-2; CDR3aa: ASSSLTQY
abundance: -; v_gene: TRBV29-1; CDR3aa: SVEVDRDNSPLH
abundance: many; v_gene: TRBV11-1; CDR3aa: ASSPFSGANVLT